This T cell receptor (beta chain) was recorded in a study of T cell changes during pregnancy in multiple sclerosis. Only in-frame clones appear in the TCRdb table, and some are missing; sequencing was by immunoSEQ multiplex PCR. The sample shows about 94,000 clones, 80% to 95% of them seen only once. The ends lost 4 bases at V and 5 bases at J; junction bases unmatched: 13. The CDR3 totals 16 residues. Germline V gives CDR1 SGHRS, CDR2 YFSETQ. This receptor was identified in a female donor with multiple sclerosis, enrolled in a pregnancy study. The chain combines TRBV5-1 with TRBJ1-1; 8 bases align to TRBD1. Sample: peripheral blood, taken after pregnancy. CDR3 DNA: TGCGCCAGCAGCCCCGACTTTGGACAGGGAAAAACTGAAGCTTTCTTT. Encoded protein: CASSPDFGQGKTEAFF. Supplemented by reference TRBV5-1 and TRBJ1-1, the full variable domain reads KAGVTQTPRYLIKTRGQQVTLSCSPISGHRSVSWYQQTPGQGLQFLFEYFSETQRNKGNFPGRFSGRQFSNSRSEMNVSTLELGDSALYLCASSPDFGQGKTEAFFGQGTRLTVV.